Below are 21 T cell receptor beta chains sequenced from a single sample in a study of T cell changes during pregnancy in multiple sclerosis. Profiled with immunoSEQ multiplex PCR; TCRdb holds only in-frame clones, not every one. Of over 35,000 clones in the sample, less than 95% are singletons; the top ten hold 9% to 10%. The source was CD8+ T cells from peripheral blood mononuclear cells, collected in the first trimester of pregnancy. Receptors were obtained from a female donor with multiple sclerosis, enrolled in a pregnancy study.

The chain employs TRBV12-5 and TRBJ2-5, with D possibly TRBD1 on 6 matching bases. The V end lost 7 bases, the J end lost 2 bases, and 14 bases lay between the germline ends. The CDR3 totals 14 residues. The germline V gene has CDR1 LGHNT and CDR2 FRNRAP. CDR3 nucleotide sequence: TGTGCTAGTGCCGGACAGCCCAGACAAGAGACCCAGTACTTC. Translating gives CASAGQPRQETQYF.

The CDR3 reads CSAWREGKQFF. The CDR3 DNA reads as TGTTCGGCATGGCGGGAGGGGAAGCAGTTCTTC. The rearrangement links TRBV6-1 to TRBJ2-1; 9 bases agree with TRBD2. The length of the CDR3 is 11 residues. In germline, CDR1 is MNHNS, CDR2 SASEGT.

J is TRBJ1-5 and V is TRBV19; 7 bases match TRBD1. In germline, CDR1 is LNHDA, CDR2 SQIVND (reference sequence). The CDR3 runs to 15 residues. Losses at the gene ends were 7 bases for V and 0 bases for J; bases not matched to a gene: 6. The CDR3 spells CASTTTGNSNQPQHF. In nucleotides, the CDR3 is TGTGCCAGTACCACGACAGGGAATAGCAATCAGCCCCAGCATTTT.

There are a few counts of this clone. This chain's CDR3 is CASSRVTEAFF. The CDR3, as DNA: TGCGCCAGCAGTCGGGTTACTGAAGCTTTCTTT. This chain connects TRBV10-1 to TRBJ1-1; D ambiguous. The germline V and J ends were trimmed by 5 bases and 5 bases, with 6 bases remaining between them. The CDR3 contains 11 residues. Germline values: CDR1 WNHNN, CDR2 SYGVQD (reference sequence).

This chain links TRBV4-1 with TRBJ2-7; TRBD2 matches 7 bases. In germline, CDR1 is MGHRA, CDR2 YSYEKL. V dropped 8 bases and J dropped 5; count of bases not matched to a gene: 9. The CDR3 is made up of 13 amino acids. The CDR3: CASGEGRSDEQYF. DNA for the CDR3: TGCGCCAGCGGGGAGGGGAGGTCGGACGAGCAGTACTTC.

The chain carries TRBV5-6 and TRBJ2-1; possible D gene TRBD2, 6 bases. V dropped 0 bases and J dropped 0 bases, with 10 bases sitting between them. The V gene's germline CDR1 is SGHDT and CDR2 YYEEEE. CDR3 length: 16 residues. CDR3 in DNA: TGTGCCAGCAGCTTGGTCGGGGGTGTCTCCTACAATGAGCAGTTCTTC. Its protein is CASSLVGGVSYNEQFF.

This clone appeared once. CDR3 nucleotide sequence: TGTGCCAGCAGCGGGGACAGAGGCAATCAGCCCCAGCATTTT. Its translation: CASSGDRGNQPQHF. V usage is TRBV7-9 and J usage is TRBJ1-5; 7 bases match TRBD1. Trimming removed 5 bases from V and 2 bases from J; junction bases left unmatched: 3. The V gene's germline CDR1 is SEHNR and CDR2 FQNEAQ (reference sequence). The CDR3 has 14 residues.

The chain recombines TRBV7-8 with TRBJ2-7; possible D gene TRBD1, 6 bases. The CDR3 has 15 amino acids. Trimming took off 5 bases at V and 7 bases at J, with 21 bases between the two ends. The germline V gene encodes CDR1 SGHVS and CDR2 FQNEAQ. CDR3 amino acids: CASSLGGRPANEQYF. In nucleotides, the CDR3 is TGTGCCAGCAGCCTTGGGGGCAGGCCGGCCAATGAGCAGTACTTC.

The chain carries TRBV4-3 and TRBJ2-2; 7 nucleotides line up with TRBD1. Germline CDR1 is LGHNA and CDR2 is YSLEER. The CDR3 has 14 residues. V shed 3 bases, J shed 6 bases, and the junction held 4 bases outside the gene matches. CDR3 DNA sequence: TGCGCCAGCAGCCACAGGGACAGTCCCGGGGAGCTGTTTTTT. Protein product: CASSHRDSPGELFF.

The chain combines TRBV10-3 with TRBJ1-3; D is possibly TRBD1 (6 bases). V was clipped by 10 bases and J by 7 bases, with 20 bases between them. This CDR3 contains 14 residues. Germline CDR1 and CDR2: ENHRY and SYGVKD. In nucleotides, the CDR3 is TGTGCCAGGAAGTGTGGACAGCCCCGGAACACCATATATTTT. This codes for CARKCGQPRNTIYF.

CDR3 DNA sequence: TGTGCCAGCAGTTTGGACAGGGCGAACTATGGCTACACCTTC. This translates into CASSLDRANYGYTF. The chain is built from TRBV27 and TRBJ1-2, with 8 bases that match TRBD1. V trimming: 3 bases; J trimming: 2 bases; junction bases outside the gene matches: 2. The CDR3 totals 14 residues. CDR1 MNHEY and CDR2 SMNVEV come from the germline V gene (reference sequence).

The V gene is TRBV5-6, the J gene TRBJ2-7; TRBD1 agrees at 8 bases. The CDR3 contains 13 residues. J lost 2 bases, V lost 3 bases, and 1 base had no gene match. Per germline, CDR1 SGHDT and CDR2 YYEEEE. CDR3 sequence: CASSWDRTYEQYF. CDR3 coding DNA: TGTGCCAGCAGCTGGGACAGGACCTACGAGCAGTACTTC.

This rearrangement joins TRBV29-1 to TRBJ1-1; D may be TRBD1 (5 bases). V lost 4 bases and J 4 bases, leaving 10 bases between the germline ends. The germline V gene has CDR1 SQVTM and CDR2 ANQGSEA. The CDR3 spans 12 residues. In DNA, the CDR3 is TGCAGCGTTGCAGGGTGGGGCACTGAAGCTTTCTTT. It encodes CSVAGWGTEAFF.

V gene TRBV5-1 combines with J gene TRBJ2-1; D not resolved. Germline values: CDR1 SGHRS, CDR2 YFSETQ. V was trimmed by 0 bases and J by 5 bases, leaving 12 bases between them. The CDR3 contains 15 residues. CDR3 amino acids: CASSLVGSRHNEQFF. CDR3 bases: TGCGCCAGCAGCTTGGTCGGTAGCCGACACAATGAGCAGTTCTTC.

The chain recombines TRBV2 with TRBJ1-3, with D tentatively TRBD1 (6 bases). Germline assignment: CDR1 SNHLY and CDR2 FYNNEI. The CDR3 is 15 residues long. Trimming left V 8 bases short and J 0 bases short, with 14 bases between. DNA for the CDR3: TGTGCCAGCGTCTTGGACAGCTACTCTGGAAACACCATATATTTT. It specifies CASVLDSYSGNTIYF.

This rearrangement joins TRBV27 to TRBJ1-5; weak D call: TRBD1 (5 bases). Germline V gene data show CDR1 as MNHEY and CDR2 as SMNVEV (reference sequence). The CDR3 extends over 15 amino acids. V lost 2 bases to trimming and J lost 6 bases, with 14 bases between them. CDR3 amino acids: CASSLTGGKRQPQHF. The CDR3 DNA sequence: TGTGCCAGCAGTTTAACGGGGGGGAAGCGTCAGCCCCAGCATTTT.

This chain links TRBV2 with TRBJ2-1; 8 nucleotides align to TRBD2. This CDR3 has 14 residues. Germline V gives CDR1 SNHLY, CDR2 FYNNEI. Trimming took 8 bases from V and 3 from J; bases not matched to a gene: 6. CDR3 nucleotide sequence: TGTGCCAGCCTATACGGGGGGGGCTACAATGAGCAGTTCTTC. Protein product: CASLYGGGYNEQFF.

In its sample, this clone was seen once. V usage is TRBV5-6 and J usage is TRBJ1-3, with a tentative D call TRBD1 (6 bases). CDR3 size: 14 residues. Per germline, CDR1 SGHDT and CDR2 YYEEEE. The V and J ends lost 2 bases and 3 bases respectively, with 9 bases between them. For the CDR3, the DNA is TGTGCCAGCAGCTTACAGGGTATTGGAAACACCATATATTTT. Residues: CASSLQGIGNTIYF.

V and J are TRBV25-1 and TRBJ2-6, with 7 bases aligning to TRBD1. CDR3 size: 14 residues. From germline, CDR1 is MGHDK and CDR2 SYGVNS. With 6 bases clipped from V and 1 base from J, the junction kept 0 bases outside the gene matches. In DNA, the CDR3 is TGTGCCAGCAGACAGGGGTCTGGGGCCAACGTCCTGACTTTC. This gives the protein CASRQGSGANVLTF.

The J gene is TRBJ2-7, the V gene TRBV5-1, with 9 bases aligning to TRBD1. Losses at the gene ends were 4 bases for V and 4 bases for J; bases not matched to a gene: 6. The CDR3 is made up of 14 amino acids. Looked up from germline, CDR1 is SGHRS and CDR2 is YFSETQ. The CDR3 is CASSHPGQGYEQYF. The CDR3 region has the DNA TGCGCCAGCAGCCACCCGGGACAGGGTTACGAGCAGTACTTC.

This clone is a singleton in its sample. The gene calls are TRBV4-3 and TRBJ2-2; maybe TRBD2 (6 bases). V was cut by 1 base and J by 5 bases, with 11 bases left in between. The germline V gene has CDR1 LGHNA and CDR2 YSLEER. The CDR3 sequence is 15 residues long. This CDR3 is CASSQGLDRTGELFF. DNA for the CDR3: TGCGCCAGCAGCCAAGGACTAGACCGTACCGGGGAGCTGTTTTTT.